Ten or more counts support the clone carrying this TCR beta chain. Antigen unknown. What was amplified from RNA transcripts were TCR beta CDR3 regions. When the TCR CDR3 underwent first-round RT-PCR, the HTBI primer set was used. TCRdb passed the multiplex PCR reads through MiXCR, listing each CDR3 protein once. There are 300,000 to 400,000 distinct CDR3 sequences in the sample; more than 14% occur only once, and 15% to 20% lies in the top ten. CDR3 length: 17 residues. The V end was cut by 5 bases, the J end by 0 bases, with 18 bases between. Germline V CDR1 and CDR2: SEHNR, FQNEAQ (reference sequence). The data stem from a study of T cells in Graves' hyperthyroidism and ophthalmopathy. Study-level findings and limits: From stable hyperthyroidism, ophthalmopathy was set apart by a 13 V-J model.

Inclusion characteristics of ophthalmopathy patients comprised a Clinical Activity Score of at least 3, a NOSPECS grade of at least 4, and duration under 3 months. The receptor was derived from a woman in her twenties or thirties with Graves' ophthalmopathy. The V call is TRBV7-9, the J call TRBJ2-3; D tentatively reads TRBD1 or TRBD2 (6 bases each). The sequencing sample was made of blood. The CDR3 coding sequence is TGTGCCAGCAGCGCAGACTGGGGGGCCCCAAGCACAGATACGCAGTATTTT. Translated, it gives CASSADWGAPSTDTQYF.